This entry lists 17 T cell receptor beta chains sequenced from one sample in a study of blood T cells in healthy people across ages. With a J-beta primer mix and a sample-barcoded 5' primer, a second PCR ran 7 to 11 cycles. Each CDR3 protein is one row after TCRdb ran MiXCR on the 5' RACE reads. The sample shows roughly 1,500,000 distinct CDR3 sequences, around 42% of them seen only once. The sample was blood. The receptor set was obtained from a woman between 18 and 29 years old in good health.

The chain uses TRBV7-2 and TRBJ2-3; 13 bases are shared with TRBD2. Unmatched junction bases numbered 5, after V lost 0 bases and J lost 2 bases. The germline CDR1 and CDR2 sequences are SGHTA and FQGNSA. The CDR3 covers 18 residues. CDR3 residues: CASSLATSGGAATDTQYF. For the CDR3, the DNA is TGTGCCAGCAGCTTAGCAACTAGCGGGGGGGCCGCCACAGATACGCAGTATTTT.

The chain joins TRBV4-2 to TRBJ2-7; the D gene could be TRBD1 or TRBD2 (5 bases each). The V end lost 0 bases, the J end lost 2 bases, and 11 bases lay between the germline ends. The germline CDR1 and CDR2 sequences are LGHNA and YNFKEQ. The CDR3 is made up of 15 amino acids. CDR3 nucleotides: TGTGCCAGCAGCCAAGAAACGGGACGGGCCTACGAGCAGTACTTC. Translating it yields CASSQETGRAYEQYF.

V and J are TRBV29-1 and TRBJ1-2, with TRBD1 as a possible D gene (5 bases). The CDR3 is made up of 14 amino acids. Trimming cost V 0 bases and J 8 bases, with 16 bases left between them. Germline values: CDR1 SQVTM, CDR2 ANQGSEA. The CDR3: CSVEDQSGREGYTF. The CDR3 DNA is TGCAGCGTTGAAGATCAATCGGGACGGGAAGGCTACACCTTC. The variable domain in full, completed from reference TRBV29-1 and TRBJ1-2, reads SAVISQKPSRDICQRGTSLTIQCQVDSQVTMMFWYRQQPGQSLTLIATANQGSEATYESGFVIDKFPISRPNLTFSTLTVSNMSPEDSSIYLCSVEDQSGREGYTFGSGTRLTVV.

The V and J genes are TRBV5-6 and TRBJ2-1; TRBD2 aligns across 8 bases. V shed 2 bases, J shed 9 bases, and the junction held 10 bases outside the gene matches. The CDR3 runs to 15 residues. In germline, CDR1 is SGHDT, CDR2 YYEEEE. The CDR3 DNA reads TGTGCCAGCAGCTTCTACCAGCGGGAGAGGGGTGAGCAGTTCTTC. The encoded protein is CASSFYQRERGEQFF.

This chain connects TRBV27 to TRBJ2-1; D remains unclear. CDR1 MNHEY and CDR2 SMNVEV come from the germline V gene (reference sequence). Trimming pared 7 bases from V and 0 bases from J, leaving 13 bases between. The CDR3 runs to 15 residues. CDR3 coding DNA: TGTGCCAGCAACTCCTCCCCAGGCTCCTACAATGAGCAGTTCTTC. This sequence encodes CASNSSPGSYNEQFF.

J is TRBJ2-5 and V is TRBV5-1, with D possibly being TRBD1 or TRBD2 (5 bases each). Deletions cut 2 bases from V and 5 bases from J, with 19 bases between. Germline V gene lookup returns CDR1 SGHRS and CDR2 YFSETQ. This CDR3 region has 16 residues. CDR3 protein: CASSFKTGEWGETQYF. In DNA, the CDR3 is TGCGCCAGCAGCTTCAAAACTGGAGAATGGGGGGAGACCCAGTACTTC.

This chain joins TRBV27 and TRBJ1-1; TRBD1 might be the D (5 bases). This CDR3 is built from 14 residues. The ends were cut back, 5 bases at V and 1 base at J, with 11 bases in the middle. The germline V gene has CDR1 MNHEY and CDR2 SMNVEV (reference sequence). The DNA of the CDR3 is TGTGCCAGCAGTCCAGGGAGTAGGAACACTGAAGCTTTCTTT. This codes for CASSPGSRNTEAFF.

The chain links TRBV27 to TRBJ2-3, with 9 bases fitting TRBD2. Per the germline V gene, CDR1 is MNHEY and CDR2 is SMNVEV (reference sequence). Trimming at V came to 1 base and at J to 1 base, leaving 6 bases not matched to a gene. The CDR3 totals 17 residues. The CDR3 sequence: CASSLLAGVPRTDTQYF. The CDR3 DNA is TGTGCCAGCAGTTTATTAGCGGGGGTCCCTCGCACAGATACGCAGTATTTT.

A few counts support this clonotype. The chain uses TRBV10-3 and TRBJ2-1; tentatively, D is TRBD1 or TRBD2 (5 bases each). The CDR3 spans 17 residues. The germline V and J ends were trimmed by 1 base and 1 base, with 14 bases remaining between them. CDR1 and CDR2 (germline): ENHRY, SYGVKD. DNA of the CDR3: TGTGCCATCAGTGAGTTCGCTGGGACGGTGTCCTACAATGAGCAGTTCTTC. This gives the protein CAISEFAGTVSYNEQFF.

The V gene is TRBV18, the J gene TRBJ2-2, with D perhaps TRBD2 (6 bases). Germline CDR1 is KGHSH and CDR2 is LQKENI. The CDR3 totals 16 residues. V dropped 1 base and J dropped 0 bases, with 9 bases sitting between them. The chain's CDR3 is CASSPLAVANTGELFF. The CDR3 region has the DNA TGTGCCAGCTCACCACTAGCGGTTGCGAACACCGGGGAGCTGTTTTTT.

The chain combines TRBV6-1 with TRBJ2-4; 7 bases agree with TRBD2. The end of the DNA aligns better with TRBJ2-7, so the J call may be wrong. This CDR3 is built from 14 residues. Germline V gene lookup returns CDR1 MNHNS and CDR2 SASEGT. CDR3 sequence reads: CASSTRTSVHEQYF. The CDR3 nucleotides read TGTGCCAGCAGTACAAGGACTAGTGTCCACGAGCAGTACTTC.

This chain uses TRBV3-1 with TRBJ1-4; no clear D. This CDR3 comprises 15 residues. From germline, CDR1 is LGHDT and CDR2 YNNKEL (reference sequence). V was clipped by 2 bases and J by 4 bases, with 11 bases between them. The CDR3 reads CASSQIGRLNEKLFF. The CDR3 DNA reads TGTGCCAGCAGCCAAATCGGACGGCTTAATGAAAAACTGTTTTTT.

This clonotype turned up a few times. The chain joins TRBV25-1 to TRBJ1-2, with D perhaps matching TRBD1 (6 bases). This CDR3 region has 16 residues. Germline V gene data show CDR1 as MGHDK and CDR2 as SYGVNS. V dropped 8 bases and J dropped 6 bases, with 25 bases sitting between them. As DNA, the CDR3 is TGTGCCAGCGGAGACATCGGCTTGCAGGGGAGGGATGGCTACACCTTC. Its protein is CASGDIGLQGRDGYTF.

This sequence joins TRBV5-8 and TRBJ2-3; 13 bases match TRBD2. CDR3 size: 19 residues. CDR1 is SGHTS, CDR2 YDEGEE, per germline. With 3 bases clipped from V and 0 bases from J, the junction kept 10 bases outside the gene matches. The CDR3 reads CASSSGTSGTSSSTDTQYF. CDR3 sequence (DNA): TGTGCCAGCAGCTCGGGGACTAGCGGGACCTCATCTAGCACAGATACGCAGTATTTT.

This chain connects TRBV9 to TRBJ2-1, with D possibly being TRBD1 or TRBD2 (6 bases each). Germline V gene lookup returns CDR1 SGDLS and CDR2 YYNGEE. The CDR3 spans 14 residues. Trimming cost V 0 bases and J 10 bases, with 14 bases left between them. CDR3 protein: CASSVGGASREQFF. Here the CDR3 DNA reads TGTGCCAGCAGCGTAGGGGGGGCCTCGCGCGAGCAGTTCTTC.

The gene calls are TRBV2 and TRBJ2-4; no clear D gene. The end of the DNA fits TRBJ2-7 better, so the J call may be wrong. The germline V gene encodes CDR1 SNHLY and CDR2 FYNNEI. The CDR3 has 13 amino acids. The CDR3 reads CASLSLPLYEQYF. In nucleotides, the CDR3 is TGTGCCAGCCTGTCCTTACCTCTCTACGAGCAGTACTTC.

V gene TRBV20-1 combines with J gene TRBJ1-2; D may be TRBD1 (6 bases). Germline V gene data show CDR1 as DFQATT and CDR2 as SNEGSKA (reference sequence). Trimming left V 0 bases short and J 5 bases short, with 10 bases between. This CDR3 spans 13 amino acids. CDR3 nucleotides: TGCAGTGCTAGAGAACGAACAGGGTATGGCTACACCTTC. Translated: CSARERTGYGYTF.